Sequencing of this T cell receptor (beta chain) was carried out in a study of glioma-infiltrating T cells. Study-wide results and limits: Tissue and blood shared very few CDR3 sequences.

In the case of this clonotype: Its target is unknown. The junction differs from germline at one of its ends, possibly a read error.

Amplification of TCR alpha and beta CDR3 regions from RNA used iRepertoire nested multiplex PCR. Using its own MiXCR run on the multiplex PCR reads, TCRdb lists one record per CDR3 protein. This table holds about 130,000 distinct CDR3 sequences, roughly 24% found once. CDR3 size: 15 residues. Germline loops: CDR1 LNHDA, CDR2 SQIVND (reference sequence). V is TRBV19 and J is TRBJ2-7, with TRBD2 matching 12 bases. The sequenced sample consisted of glioma tissue, nonneoplastic brain tissue, or PBMCs (not recorded which). This receptor was taken from a human donor with low-grade glioma or glioblastoma, undergoing nonglioma brain surgery, or in good health (not recorded which). The CDR3: CSSSISPSGRDLQYF. Written as DNA, the CDR3 is TGTTCCAGTAGTATATCCCCTAGCGGGAGGGATCTTCAGTACTTC. Variable domain in full (rest from reference TRBV19 and TRBJ2-7): DGGITQSPKYLFRKEGQNVTLSCEQNLNHDAMYWYRQDPGQGLRLIYYSQIVNDFQKGDIAEGYSVSREKKESFPLTVTSAQKNPTAFYLCSSSISPSGRDLQYFGPGTRLTVT.